This T cell receptor beta chain was sequenced for a study of cytomegalovirus exposure and HLA in healthy donors. PCR employed 60 Vbeta and 13 Jbeta primers. The method was immunoSEQ multiplex PCR; TCRdb's version includes in-frame clones alone and lacks a portion of them. The sample totals about 60,000 clones. Germline V CDR1 and CDR2: SGHNT, YENEEA. The CDR3 has 14 residues. J lost 10 bases, V lost 7 bases, and 12 bases had no gene match. The TCR sequence derives from a woman younger than 30 in good health and CMV-seronegative. The specimen was PBMCs. The V and J genes are TRBV11-3 and TRBJ2-1; 8 nucleotides agree with TRBD2. The CDR3 nucleotides are TGTGCCAGCACCCCTCGGGGGGGCTTCGGGGAGCAGTTCTTC. Translated, it gives CASTPRGGFGEQFF. The complete variable domain, with remaining parts taken from reference TRBV11-3 and TRBJ2-1, reads EAGVVQSPRYKIIEKKQPVAFWCNPISGHNTLYWYLQNLGQGPELLIRYENEEAVDDSQLPKDRFSAERLKGVDSTLKIQPAELGDSAVYLCASTPRGGFGEQFFGPGTRLTVL.